This T cell receptor (beta chain) was obtained from a study of shared clonotypes between healthy human individuals. Original handling: Filtering of immunoSEQ junctional sequences could not match full-length read filtering. Assay: immunoSEQ multiplex PCR; the TCRdb copy retains only in-frame clones and omits some. V, J and clone size derive from that table, while D and trimming were established from the DNA sequence. The table shows roughly 2.1 million clones, with about 92% occurring only once. The J segment lost 4 bases and the V segment lost 5 bases, leaving 13 bases of the junction unmatched. The CDR3 contains 18 residues. Germline CDR1 and CDR2: SGHTA and FQGNSA. CD8 cells classed as naive were CD45RO-negative and positively selected for CCR7, excluding terminally differentiated effector memory CD45RA+ cells.

This receptor was identified in a man between 18 and 29 years old in good health. Some clones in this sample may be carry-over from other donors' samples. The sequencing input was naive CD8+ T cells from PBMCs. The V call is TRBV7-2, the J call TRBJ2-3, with TRBD2 matching over 12 bases. The CDR3 region has the DNA TGTGCCAGCAGCCACTCATTTTGGACTAGCGGGATAGCAGATACGCAGTATTTT. Encoded protein: CASSHSFWTSGIADTQYF.